Listed below are T cell receptor beta chains from one sample, sequenced in a study of shared T cell receptors in the human thymus. Some clones are missing from TCRdb's copy, which holds only in-frame ones; the method was immunoSEQ multiplex PCR. The sample lists some 700,000 clones; roughly 90% were seen once. This sample also appeared in a second study, on human thymus T cells.

The source material was thymocytes. The source of these receptors is a boy in the first two years of life with a congenital heart defect. CDR3s include the opening cysteine and the closing phenylalanine or tryptophan. The D gene is left open where the match is weak. Size values are once, few and many counts, or a class for expanded clones, and some rows have none.

>TRBV6-5|TRBD1|NA|TRBJ2-7|16
CASSYPTGARSYEQYF
TGTGCCAGCAGTTACCCGACAGGGGCCCGTTCCTACGAGCAGTACTTC
>TRBV19|NA|NA|TRBJ2-2|16
CASSTSGPTNTGELFF
TGTGCCAGTAGTACCAGCGGTCCAACAAACACCGGGGAGCTGTTTTTT
>TRBV2|NA|NA|TRBJ2-1|14
CASSEHPTYNEQFF
TGTGCCAGCAGTGAACATCCCACCTACAATGAGCAGTTCTTC
>TRBV30|NA|NA|TRBJ2-3|14
CAWTLAGSTDTQYF
TGTGCCTGGACCCTCGCGGGAAGCACAGATACGCAGTATTTT
>TRBV27|TRBD2|NA|TRBJ2-7|15
CASGKKREGLYEQYF
TGTGCCAGCGGAAAAAAGCGGGAGGGCCTCTACGAGCAGTACTTC
>TRBV11-2|TRBD1|NA|TRBJ1-4|16
CASSLDQGDANEKLFF
TGTGCCAGCAGCTTAGACCAGGGGGATGCTAATGAAAAACTGTTTTTT
>TRBV15|NA|once|TRBJ2-3|16
CATSREATPTTDTQYF
TGTGCCACCAGCAGAGAAGCGACTCCGACCACAGATACGCAGTATTTT
>TRBV18|TRBD1|NA|TRBJ2-7|14
CASARGTGGHEQYF
TGTGCCAGCGCACGCGGGACAGGGGGCCACGAGCAGTACTTC
>TRBV4-1|TRBD2|NA|TRBJ2-3|17
CASSQEVAGGRTDTQYF
TGCGCCAGCAGCCAAGAGGTGGCGGGAGGTCGCACAGATACGCAGTATTTT
>TRBV5-6|NA|NA|TRBJ2-1|17
CASSPFQGGEGYNEQFF
TGTGCCAGCAGCCCATTCCAGGGGGGAGAGGGATACAATGAGCAGTTCTTC
>TRBV4-2|NA|few|TRBJ2-2|17
CASSQVTGQRDTGELFF
TGTGCCAGCAGCCAAGTTACAGGCCAGCGGGACACCGGGGAGCTGTTTTTT
>TRBV5-4|TRBD2|NA|TRBJ2-5|17
CASSLGTLAGGGETQYF
TGTGCCAGCAGCTTGGGCACCCTAGCGGGCGGGGGGGAGACCCAGTACTTC
>TRBV11-3|NA|NA|TRBJ2-2|17
CASSPPPGHPDHGELFF
TGTGCCAGCAGCCCCCCTCCGGGACACCCAGACCACGGGGAGCTGTTTTTT
>TRBV19|NA|NA|TRBJ2-2|15
CASSGTEFSPGELFF
TGTGCCAGTAGTGGTACGGAGTTTTCACCCGGGGAGCTGTTTTTT
>TRBV6-5|NA|few|TRBJ2-7|11
CASSSLYEQYF
TGTGCCAGCAGTTCCTTGTACGAGCAGTACTTC
>TRBV28|NA|few|TRBJ2-3|16
CASSLGGAPGTDTQYF
TGTGCCAGCAGTTTAGGGGGGGCCCCTGGCACAGATACGCAGTATTTT
>TRBV6-1|TRBD2|NA|TRBJ2-3|17
CASSEPAGTRASDTQYF
TGTGCCAGCAGTGAGCCCGCCGGGACTAGGGCCTCAGATACGCAGTATTTT